The 10 T cell receptor beta chains below come from one sample, sequenced in a study of T-cell memory formation after mild COVID-19. TCRdb re-called the 5' RACE reads with MiXCR, one entry per CDR3 protein. The repertoire holds a few hundred thousand distinct CDR3 sequences, approximately 24% seen once, with about 10% in the top ten. Source material: PBMCs or a T cell subset sorted from them (not recorded which). Receptor source: an adult woman who had mild COVID-19 (a few samples of this study predate the infection). Cell type and time point are not known.

In nucleotides, the CDR3 is TGTGCCAGCAGTTACTCGATCGTCTGGGACTCCTACAATGAGCAGTTCTTC. Protein sequence: CASSYSIVWDSYNEQFF. This chain uses TRBV6-2 or TRBV6-3 with TRBJ2-1; no clear D. The length of the CDR3 is 17 residues. With 0 bases removed from V and 0 bases from J, the gap between germline ends came to 12 bases. The germline V gene encodes CDR1 MNHEY and CDR2 SVGEGT.

In its sample, this clonotype was seen many times. The V and J genes are TRBV12-3 or TRBV12-4 and TRBJ2-1; D is unclear. CDR3 length equals 12 residues. The V end was cut by 3 bases, the J end by 3 bases, with 3 bases between. This CDR3 is CASSFGYNEQFF. In DNA, the CDR3 is TGTGCCAGCAGTTTCGGCTACAATGAGCAGTTCTTC.

The chain has TRBV5-4 and TRBJ2-5; D may be TRBD1 (7 bases). The CDR3 extends over 15 amino acids. The germline gives CDR1 SGHNT, CDR2 YYREEE (reference sequence). Trimming cost V 4 bases and J 0 bases, with 13 bases left between them. CDR3 loop: CASSRRDSYQETQYF. The CDR3 bases are TGTGCCAGCAGCCGGAGGGACAGTTACCAAGAGACCCAGTACTTC.

This chain uses TRBV20-1 with TRBJ1-1; no firm D call. V lost 0 bases and J lost 1, with 18 bases in between. This CDR3 has 17 residues. Germline loops: CDR1 DFQATT, CDR2 SNEGSKA (reference sequence). CDR3 sequence reads: CSARDRGVESPNTEAFF. The CDR3 DNA is TGCAGTGCTAGAGATCGGGGAGTAGAGTCACCGAACACTGAAGCTTTCTTT.

The chain couples TRBV15 to TRBJ1-5; no clear D gene. CDR1 is LNHNV and CDR2 is YYDKDF in the germline V gene (reference sequence). The CDR3 covers 14 residues. Trimming took 5 bases from V and 2 from J, leaving 10 bases between them. CDR3 sequence (DNA): TGTGCCACCAGCGAACAGAGGGGCAATCAGCCCCAGCATTTT. Protein sequence: CATSEQRGNQPQHF.

J is TRBJ1-4 and V is TRBV9; no reliable D call. Trimming left V 4 bases short and J 8 bases short, with 9 bases between. Germline V gene lookup returns CDR1 SGDLS and CDR2 YYNGEE. The CDR3 is 12 residues long. CDR3 nucleotide sequence: TGTGCCAGCAGCCCCGGGGAAGAAAAACTGTTTTTT. It specifies CASSPGEEKLFF.

The rearrangement joins TRBV3-1 to TRBJ2-7; D may be TRBD1 (5 bases). The V end lost 1 base, the J end lost 5 bases, and 12 bases lay between the germline ends. The CDR3 has 14 amino acids. Germline lookup yields CDR1 LGHDT and CDR2 YNNKEL (reference sequence). The CDR3 sequence: CASSQVSGKDEQYF. In DNA, the CDR3 is TGTGCCAGCAGCCAAGTCTCAGGGAAGGACGAGCAGTACTTC.

The rearrangement uses TRBV24-1 and TRBJ1-1, with TRBD1 as a possible D gene (5 bases). This CDR3 spans 12 amino acids. CDR1 KGHDR and CDR2 SFDVKD come from the germline V gene. Trimming removed 8 bases from V and 5 bases from J, with 11 bases in between. In DNA, the CDR3 is TGTGCCACCATGGGGGGAGGTACTGAAGCTTTCTTT. It codes for CATMGGGTEAFF.

The J gene is TRBJ1-1, the V gene TRBV7-2, with D unclear. CDR3 size: 15 residues. Trimming stripped 5 bases from V and 8 bases from J, with 21 bases between. The germline gives CDR1 SGHTA, CDR2 FQGNSA. The CDR3 sequence is CASSVRGGGIPEAFF. CDR3 coding DNA: TGTGCCAGCAGCGTTCGGGGAGGAGGAATCCCAGAAGCTTTCTTT.

This chain joins TRBV29-1 and TRBJ2-1; maybe TRBD2 (6 bases). The CDR3 length is 13 residues. Germline V gene data show CDR1 as SQVTM and CDR2 as ANQGSEA. Trimming removed 7 bases from V and 9 bases from J, with 19 bases in between. The CDR3 sequence is CSDGRMRTREQFF. The CDR3 bases are TGCAGCGACGGGAGAATGCGCACACGTGAGCAGTTCTTC.